This is a list of T cell receptor beta chains from one sample in a study of spatial heterogeneity in lung cancer. TCRdb recomputed calls from the 5' RACE reads with MiXCR, one row per CDR3 protein. The table includes roughly 120,000 distinct CDR3 sequences, 12% detected once. The material sequenced was PBMCs, taken at follow-up. The source of these receptors is a male donor with early-stage non-small cell lung cancer. CDR3s leave out the opening cysteine and the closing phenylalanine or tryptophan.

TRBJ2-3	TRBV4-2	ASSRLSRGGGDTQY
TRBJ2-5	TRBV29-1	SAGQSYQETQY
TRBJ1-4	TRBV28	DSRGPLVIRRLF
TRBJ1-5	TRBV6-6	ASSPGQSEANQH
TRBJ2-1	TRBV29-1	SVEGGRLGQF
TRBJ1-6	TRBV7-2	ASSLGQGAPPVSPLH
TRBJ1-2	TRBV10-3	AISERTGSDT
TRBJ1-1	TRBV28	ASRTTGANTEAF
TRBJ2-3	TRBV9	ASSVDLGGRGTDTQY
TRBJ2-1	TRBV4-1	ASSPEETGVMNEQF
TRBJ2-4	TRBV19	ASSEQAPNRKNIQY
TRBJ2-1	TRBV5-5	ASSLTGTGNNEQF
TRBJ2-1	TRBV4-1	ASSQGIGVNEQF
TRBJ1-5	TRBV28	ASSTQGSQH
TRBJ2-1	TRBV2	ASRKLAGDSYNEQF
TRBJ2-7	TRBV20-1	SARGAVASYEQY
TRBJ2-7	TRBV4-1	ASSQGQGTSYEQY
TRBJ2-7	TRBV20-1	SARASNRVSYEQY
TRBJ2-1	TRBV20-1	SAPKVNEQF
TRBJ2-7	TRBV20-1	SARTAGGSYEQY
TRBJ2-1	TRBV10-3	AIRGSDRLQF
TRBJ2-3	TRBV12-3/TRBV12-4	ASSLGMGAGSTDTQY
TRBJ2-7	TRBV28	ASSSPQGAGEQY
TRBJ2-2	TRBV6-4	ASSEDIFSGELF
TRBJ1-5	TRBV6-6	ASSYRDQPQH
TRBJ2-6	TRBV28	ASRRYLGAGANVLT
TRBJ1-1	TRBV12-3/TRBV12-4	ASTLNRDLEAF
TRBJ1-3	TRBV4-3	ASSQALGFGGNTIY
TRBJ1-3	TRBV4-2	ASSRGQSGNTIY